The 20 T cell receptor beta chains reported below all come from one sample, sequenced in a study of blood T cells in healthy people across ages. Next came a second PCR, run for roughly 7 to 12 cycles, which used a sample-barcoded 5' primer along with a J-beta primer mix. MiXCR was run by TCRdb on the 5' RACE reads, yielding one entry per CDR3 protein. The sample shows hundreds of thousands of distinct CDR3 sequences, more than 20% of them seen only once. This same sample was also taken into another study, of T cells of mothers and their children.

The sample taken for sequencing was blood. The receptor source for this set is a boy aged 10-17 years in good health.

This chain links TRBV28 with TRBJ2-5; 9 positions agree with TRBD2. Germline loops: CDR1 MDHEN, CDR2 SYDVKM. CDR3 length: 16 residues. Germline trimming cut 6 bases from V and 4 bases from J; bases unmatched to any gene: 12. Written as DNA, the CDR3 is TGTGCCAGCAGGAAGGGGGTAGCGGGAGATTCAGAGACCCAGTACTTC. Amino acid sequence: CASRKGVAGDSETQYF.

This clonotype was counted ten times or more. The V gene is TRBV27, the J gene TRBJ2-5, with TRBD2 matching 8 bases. CDR1 MNHEY and CDR2 SMNVEV come from the germline V gene (reference sequence). V shed 3 bases and J 6 bases; nucleotides not matched to a gene: 12. The CDR3 sequence is 16 residues long. Here the CDR3 reads CASSLGAGDRLKTQYF. Here the CDR3 DNA reads TGTGCCAGCAGTTTGGGAGCGGGGGATCGGTTAAAGACCCAGTACTTC.

This clonotype has just a few counts. This chain connects TRBV5-1 to TRBJ2-3, with D unresolved. Trimming pared 3 bases from V and 2 bases from J, leaving 7 bases between. The CDR3 contains 13 residues. The germline gives CDR1 SGHRS, CDR2 YFSETQ. In DNA form, the CDR3 reads TGCGCCAGCAGCTGGAGCAACACAGATACGCAGTATTTT. Its translation is CASSWSNTDTQYF.

This chain joins TRBV20-1 and TRBJ2-5, with a tentative D call TRBD2 (5 bases). The J call could be wrong; TRBJ2-7 is a better fit for the DNA end. CDR1 is DFQATT and CDR2 is SNEGSKA in the germline V gene (reference sequence). The length of the CDR3 is 15 residues. The CDR3 region has the DNA TGCAGTGCTTCTCTCCGGGAAGCTGGGATCTACGAGCAGTACTTC. It specifies CSASLREAGIYEQYF.

This clonotype was detected only a few times. This chain links TRBV12-3 or TRBV12-4 with TRBJ2-1, with D unresolved. The end of the DNA is better explained by TRBJ2-5, so the J call may be wrong. The CDR3 is 15 amino acids. The CDR3 sequence is CASSMDEREWVVQYF. CDR3 DNA: TGTGCCAGCAGTATGGACGAGAGAGAATGGGTTGTCCAGTACTTC.

The rearrangement uses TRBV29-1 and TRBJ1-2, with 10 bases lining up with TRBD1. The V gene end was trimmed by 7 bases and the J gene end by 2 bases; junction bases not matched to a gene: 7. The V gene's germline CDR1 is SQVTM and CDR2 ANQGSEA. The CDR3 length is 14 residues. In nucleotides, the CDR3 is TGCAGCGCTGCCGGGACAGGGGACAACTATGGCTACACCTTC. Its protein is CSAAGTGDNYGYTF.

The J gene is TRBJ2-3, the V gene TRBV20-1; 8 nucleotides match TRBD2. Germline V gene data show CDR1 as DFQATT and CDR2 as SNEGSKA (reference sequence). The junction had 11 bases not matched to a gene; V was cut back by 3 bases and J by 0 bases. This CDR3 contains 17 residues. CDR3 DNA: TGCAGTGCTAGGGGAGGGATTAGCGGGACTAGCACAGATACGCAGTATTTT. This sequence encodes CSARGGISGTSTDTQYF.

The V call is TRBV15, the J call TRBJ2-5, with no clear D. Near its end, the DNA agrees better with TRBJ2-1, so the J call may be wrong. The CDR3 is 12 amino acids. CDR1 LNHNV and CDR2 YYDKDF come from the germline V gene (reference sequence). The CDR3 bases are TGTGCCACCAGCAGTGAGGACAATGAGCAGTTCTTC. It specifies CATSSEDNEQFF.

V is TRBV2 and J is TRBJ2-5, with no clear D. The germline V gene encodes CDR1 SNHLY and CDR2 FYNNEI. V lost 8 bases, J lost 5 bases, and 12 bases lay in between. The CDR3 length is 12 residues. DNA for the CDR3: TGTGCCAGCCTTTCCCCGTGGGAGACCCAGTACTTC. Translating gives CASLSPWETQYF.

The rearrangement uses TRBV12-3 or TRBV12-4 and TRBJ1-1; 7 nucleotides line up with TRBD1. This CDR3 spans 14 amino acids. The V segment lost 2 bases and the J segment 7 bases; nucleotides outside the gene matches: 7. The CDR3: CASSLLPGGSEAFF. CDR3 DNA: TGTGCCAGCAGTTTATTGCCAGGGGGTAGTGAAGCTTTCTTT.

This clonotype was picked up one time. This sequence joins TRBV30 and TRBJ2-3, with 7 bases matching TRBD2. This CDR3 is 16 amino acids long. V was clipped by 8 bases and J by 2 bases; unmatched bases: 16. CDR1 GTSNPN and CDR2 SVGIG come from the germline V gene (reference sequence). CDR3 sequence (DNA): TGTGCCCGGATCCAGATTCGGGGAGGGCCCACAGATACGCAGTATTTT. Amino acids: CARIQIRGGPTDTQYF.

The CDR3 spells CASSPSPNSPLHF. The CDR3 bases are TGTGCCAGCTCACCATCCCCAAATTCACCCCTCCACTTT. The chain joins TRBV18 to TRBJ1-6; no clear D. V was shortened by 2 bases and J by 7 bases, with 6 bases between the two germline ends. The CDR3 runs 13 residues. CDR1 and CDR2 from the germline V gene are KGHSH and LQKENI.

This clonotype was seen a handful of times. The chain couples TRBV14 to TRBJ2-1; D unclear. CDR1 is SGHDN and CDR2 is FVKESK in the germline V gene. Trimming removed 0 bases at V and 6 bases at J, with 6 bases between. The CDR3 is 13 amino acids. This CDR3 is CASSQDHLNEQFF. The CDR3 DNA is TGTGCCAGCAGCCAAGATCACCTCAATGAGCAGTTCTTC.

The chain combines TRBV20-1 with TRBJ2-3; no clear D gene. The CDR3 has 11 residues. CDR1 is DFQATT and CDR2 is SNEGSKA in the germline V gene (reference sequence). V dropped 6 bases and J dropped 6 bases, with 10 bases sitting between them. The CDR3 protein is CSATGRDTQYF. CDR3 bases: TGCAGTGCAACGGGTAGGGATACGCAGTATTTT.

A few counts support this clonotype. This chain uses TRBV7-9 with TRBJ1-1; no clear D gene. Germline-derived CDR1 and CDR2 are SEHNR and FQNEAQ (reference sequence). This CDR3 region has 14 residues. V lost 6 bases and J 1 base, leaving 12 bases between the germline ends. The CDR3 loop reads CASSFSPQNTEAFF. CDR3 DNA sequence: TGTGCCAGCAGTTTCTCCCCTCAGAACACTGAAGCTTTCTTT.

The chain is built from TRBV12-3 or TRBV12-4 and TRBJ2-1, with 9 bases fitting TRBD1. V lost 6 bases, J lost 7 bases, and 7 bases stayed unmatched. The CDR3 totals 14 residues. This CDR3 is CASSWTGVLNEQFF. CDR3 nucleotides: TGTGCCAGCAGCTGGACAGGGGTTTTAAATGAGCAGTTCTTC.

V gene TRBV12-3 or TRBV12-4 combines with J gene TRBJ2-5, with D possibly being TRBD1 (5 bases). CDR3 length: 15 amino acids. Trimming shortened V by 7 bases and J by 4 bases, and 19 bases separated the two germline ends. CDR3 region: CASTTTRGLGETQYF. Written as DNA, the CDR3 is TGTGCCAGCACTACGACAAGGGGCTTAGGAGAGACCCAGTACTTC.

This clonotype has a single count. The chain uses TRBV24-1 and TRBJ1-2, with a tentative D call TRBD1 (5 bases). Germline CDR1 is KGHDR and CDR2 is SFDVKD. The ends were cut back, 7 bases at V and 6 bases at J, with 8 bases in the middle. There are 11 residues in the CDR3. The CDR3 coding sequence is TGTGCCACCAGAGGGGACCATGGCTACACCTTC. It specifies CATRGDHGYTF.

V and J are TRBV27 and TRBJ1-4; 8 nucleotides align to TRBD1. The junction had 5 bases not matched to a gene; V was cut back by 2 bases and J by 3 bases. Germline CDR1 is MNHEY and CDR2 is SMNVEV (reference sequence). The CDR3 loop spans 16 amino acids. CDR3 in amino acids: CASSLQGAPANEKLFF. The CDR3 coding sequence is TGTGCCAGCAGTTTACAGGGGGCGCCGGCTAATGAAAAACTGTTTTTT.

The chain carries TRBV7-8 and TRBJ2-7, with D tentatively TRBD1 or TRBD2 (6 bases each). Deletions cut 1 base from V and 2 bases from J, with 15 bases between. Germline values: CDR1 SGHVS, CDR2 FQNEAQ. The CDR3 is made up of 16 amino acids. In DNA form, the CDR3 reads TGTGCCAGCAGCTTAGTTTCGGGGGCTGAGGCCTACGAGCAGTACTTC. Protein product: CASSLVSGAEAYEQYF.